This TCR beta chain was obtained from a study of regulatory T cells in long-lasting Graves disease. Study-wide results and caveats: Patients with persistent disease shared 2,741 public clonotypes, outpacing the approximately 870 shared by new patients. Tissue studied was limited to peripheral blood, excluding thyroid tissue.

The TCR beta library used iRepertoire HTBI primers with Arm-PCR amplification of CDR3. TCRdb re-analysed the multiplex PCR reads in MiXCR, keeping a single row per CDR3 protein. The table has 450,000 or so distinct CDR3 sequences, approximately 22% seen once. Time point in this sample: persistent/refractory GD, antithyroid drugs over 5 years with positive TRAb. PBMC RNA was the source of the TCR library. Graves' disease was diagnosed by American Thyroid Association guidelines. The CDR3 has 12 residues. Germline CDR1 DFQATT, CDR2 SNEGSKA (reference sequence). About this clonotype: The antigen is not known. It may be a read error: a sequence one base away is much more abundant.

This specimen consisted of peripheral blood mononuclear cells (PBMCs), obtained when the disease was refractory, from a patient treated with antithyroid drugs. The V call is TRBV20-1, the J call TRBJ2-5; TRBD2 aligns across 8 bases. The sequence derives from a female donor with Graves disease. CDR3 coding DNA: TGCAATGCGAAGACTAGCGCAGAGACCCAGTACTTC. Amino acid sequence: CNAKTSAETQYF.